Described below is a single T cell receptor beta chain sequence and its context. The hyperthyroidism was newly diagnosed and had lasted under 2 months; the patients were aged 18 to 65. Pregnant or lactating patients were excluded, as were those with uncontrolled infection or other autoimmune disease. Diagnoses were made from clinical symptoms, serum measures (thyroxine and TRAb), thyroid ultrasound and orbital computed tomography. This specimen comes from a study of T cells in Graves' hyperthyroidism and ophthalmopathy. V was shortened by 4 bases and J by 7 bases, with 22 bases between the two germline ends. Germline V gene sequence: CDR1 MDHEN, CDR2 SYDVKM. The CDR3 has 17 residues. It was RNA transcripts that yielded the amplified TCR beta CDR3 regions. The HTBI primer set drove a first-round RT-PCR of the TCR CDR3. A single record per CDR3 protein comes from TCRdb applying MiXCR to the multiplex PCR reads. The sample lists around 340,000 distinct CDR3 sequences, 21% occurring once.

The chain is built from TRBV28 and TRBJ1-4; perhaps TRBD1 as D (5 bases). This TCR was sampled from a woman aged 45 to 65 with Graves' hyperthyroidism. Sequenced: blood. CDR3 loop: CASSSLIDPGRSEKLFF. CDR3 nucleotides: TGTGCCAGCAGTTCCCTCATTGACCCAGGGAGGAGTGAAAAACTGTTTTTT. Using reference TRBV28 and TRBJ1-4 for the parts outside the CDR3, the full variable domain is DVKVTQSSRYLVKRTGEKVFLECVQDMDHENMFWYRQDPGLGLRLIYFSYDVKMKEKGDIPEGYSVSREKKERFSLILESASTNQTSMYLCASSSLIDPGRSEKLFFGSGTQLSVL.